What follows are 9 T cell receptor beta chains derived from one specimen sequenced in a study of shared clonotypes between healthy human individuals. The data were produced by immunoSEQ multiplex PCR, yet TCRdb's version contains in-frame clones alone and is incomplete. The sample contains approximately 2,000,000 clones, just under 95% of which appear only once. The specimen sequenced was naive CD4+ T cells from PBMCs. Described subset: CD45RA+ positively selected. These TCRs come from a man younger than 30 in good health. Some clones in this sample may be carry-over from other donors' samples.

The gene calls are TRBV4-2 and TRBJ2-3, with D perhaps being TRBD1 or TRBD2 (6 bases each). Trimming took off 8 bases at V and 0 bases at J, with 18 bases between the two ends. Germline V CDR1 and CDR2: LGHNA, YNFKEQ. CDR3 size: 16 residues. Written as DNA, the CDR3 is TGTGCCAGCTCGAACGGGGGCGGACCTAGCACAGATACGCAGTATTTT. Translating gives CASSNGGGPSTDTQYF.

This clone was picked up a small number of times. The chain links TRBV7-9 to TRBJ1-1, with D perhaps TRBD1 (6 bases). The CDR3 has 14 amino acids. In germline, CDR1 is SEHNR, CDR2 FQNEAQ (reference sequence). V lost 5 bases to trimming and J lost 4 bases, with 14 bases between them. DNA of the CDR3: TGTGCCAGCAGCACACAACAGGGTTCCACTGAAGCTTTCTTT. Protein product: CASSTQQGSTEAFF. The full variable domain, its missing parts supplied by reference TRBV7-9 and TRBJ1-1, is DTGVSQNPRHKITKRGQNVTFRCDPISEHNRLYWYRQTLGQGPEFLTYFQNEAQLEKSRLLSDRFSAERPKGSFSTLEIQRTEQGDSAMYLCASSTQQGSTEAFFGQGTRLTVV.

The V gene is TRBV5-1, the J gene TRBJ1-1, with D possibly being TRBD1 (5 bases). CDR1 and CDR2 from the germline V gene are SGHRS and YFSETQ. The length of the CDR3 is 16 residues. Trimming removed 4 bases at V and 1 base at J, with 17 bases between. The CDR3, as DNA: TGCGCCAGCAGCCCGGGACGGACGGCTTGGAACACTGAAGCTTTCTTT. This encodes CASSPGRTAWNTEAFF.

The gene calls are TRBV7-2 and TRBJ2-2, with 8 bases identical to TRBD1. Unmatched junction bases numbered 7, after V lost 5 bases and J lost 5 bases. The CDR3 loop spans 15 amino acids. Germline loops: CDR1 SGHTA, CDR2 FQGNSA. CDR3 residues: CASSAWTGSTGELFF. DNA of the CDR3: TGTGCCAGCAGCGCGTGGACAGGGTCTACCGGGGAGCTGTTTTTT.

The chain is built from TRBV6-4 and TRBJ2-1; 13 bases are shared with TRBD2. The CDR3 contains 15 residues. The ends lost 5 bases at V and 4 bases at J; junction bases unmatched: 2. Germline V lookup: CDR1 MRHNA, CDR2 SNTAGT. CDR3: CASSRLAGGYNEQFF. CDR3 sequence (DNA): TGTGCCAGCAGTCGACTAGCGGGGGGATACAATGAGCAGTTCTTC.

This clone appeared a few times. The chain combines TRBV2 with TRBJ2-7; tentative D call: TRBD1 (6 bases). Deletions cut 6 bases from V and 6 bases from J, with 15 bases between. The CDR3 is 13 residues long. Looked up from germline, CDR1 is SNHLY and CDR2 is FYNNEI. The CDR3 DNA reads as TGTGCCAGCAGCCGGGACAATTCCGGCGAGCAGTACTTC. It encodes CASSRDNSGEQYF.

Concerning this clone: One end of the junction is discordant with germline, which a read error may explain. This sequence joins TRBV7-9 and TRBJ2-1; maybe TRBD2 (5 bases). The germline V gene encodes CDR1 SEHNR and CDR2 FQNEAQ (reference sequence). The CDR3 covers 15 residues. The CDR3 is CASSLAETVYNEQFF. The DNA of the CDR3 is TGTGCCAGCAGCCTAGCTGAGACGGTCTACAATGAGCAGTTCTTC.

The chain recombines TRBV2 with TRBJ1-3; D gene unclear. The CDR3 is 15 amino acids. CDR1 is SNHLY and CDR2 is FYNNEI in the germline V gene. Trimming took 5 bases from V and 0 from J, leaving 11 bases between them. CDR3 sequence: CASSLTDSSGNTIYF. CDR3 nucleotides: TGTGCCAGCAGTCTCACCGATAGCTCTGGAAACACCATATATTTT.

Remarks on this clone: At one of its ends the junction is not consistent with the germline gene, which may arise from a read error. The chain employs TRBV7-3 and TRBJ1-1; TRBD1 might be the D (6 bases). The CDR3 covers 15 residues. Germline lookup yields CDR1 SGHTA and CDR2 FQGTGA. The CDR3 DNA is TGTGCCAGCAGCCCAGGGGAGGGGCTGAAGACTGAAGCTTTCTTT. Protein product: CASSPGEGLKTEAFF.